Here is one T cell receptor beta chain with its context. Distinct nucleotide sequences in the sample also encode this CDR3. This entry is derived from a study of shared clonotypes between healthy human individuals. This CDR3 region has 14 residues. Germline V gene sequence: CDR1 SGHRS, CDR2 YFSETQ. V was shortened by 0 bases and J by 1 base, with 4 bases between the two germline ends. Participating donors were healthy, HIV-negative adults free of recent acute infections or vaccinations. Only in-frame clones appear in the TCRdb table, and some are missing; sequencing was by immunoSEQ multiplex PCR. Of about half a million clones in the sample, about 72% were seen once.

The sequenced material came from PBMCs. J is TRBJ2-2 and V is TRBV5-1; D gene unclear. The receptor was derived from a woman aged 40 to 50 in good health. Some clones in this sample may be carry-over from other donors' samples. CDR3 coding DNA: TGCGCCAGCAGCTTGGACGGGAACACCGGGGAGCTGTTTTTT. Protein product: CASSLDGNTGELFF.